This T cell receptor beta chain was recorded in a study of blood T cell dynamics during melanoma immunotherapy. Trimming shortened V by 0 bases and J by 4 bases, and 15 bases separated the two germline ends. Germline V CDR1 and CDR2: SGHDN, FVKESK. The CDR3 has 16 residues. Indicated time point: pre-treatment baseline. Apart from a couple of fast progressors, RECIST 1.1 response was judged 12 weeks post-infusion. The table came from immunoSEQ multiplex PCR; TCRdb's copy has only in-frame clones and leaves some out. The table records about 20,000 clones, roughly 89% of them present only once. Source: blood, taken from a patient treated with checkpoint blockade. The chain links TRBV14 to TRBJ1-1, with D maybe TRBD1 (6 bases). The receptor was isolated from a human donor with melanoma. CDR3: CASSQDWGAIATEAFF. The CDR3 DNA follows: TGTGCCAGCAGCCAAGATTGGGGGGCGATTGCCACTGAAGCTTTCTTT.